The 21 T cell receptor beta chains given below trace back to one sample, sequenced in a study of blood T cells in healthy people across ages (dated by TCRdb to between 2014 and 2017). The method behind the library was 5' RACE. The run used an Illumina HiSeq 2500. A second PCR of roughly 7 to 12 cycles was run with a J-beta primer mix and a sample-barcoded 5' primer. In-frame beta chains were kept once TCRdb had trimmed the public reads at Q25 with fastp and called clones with MiXCR. Under each unique CDR3 protein, matching rows form one entry showing the most common genes and DNA. In this sample the table shows some 1 million distinct CDR3 sequences, around 45% of which occur a single time. The ten most abundant clones make up about 20% of the sample. The source material was blood. These receptors came from a woman aged 55-69 years in good health.

This clonotype came up once. This chain links TRBV20-1 with TRBJ2-1, with unresolved D. CDR3 length: 13 residues. Trimming left V 3 bases short and J 5 bases short, with 11 bases between. Germline V gives CDR1 DFQATT, CDR2 SNEGSKA (reference sequence). The CDR3 region has the DNA TGCAGTGCTAGTAACCAGCAGAACAATGAGCAGTTCTTC. This sequence encodes CSASNQQNNEQFF.

This clonotype appeared once. The J gene is TRBJ2-1, the V gene TRBV20-1, with a weak D call TRBD2 (5 bases). The CDR3 covers 16 residues. Germline loops: CDR1 DFQATT, CDR2 SNEGSKA (reference sequence). Deletions cut 1 base from V and 0 bases from J, with 13 bases between. CDR3 coding DNA: TGCAGTGCTAGAGGCGGGTGGGATAGCTCCTACAATGAGCAGTTCTTC. Its translation is CSARGGWDSSYNEQFF.

In the case of this clonotype: An end of the junction differs from the germline gene, which may be a read error. The V and J genes are TRBV12-3 or TRBV12-4 and TRBJ1-2; a possible D gene is TRBD1 (6 bases). The CDR3 consists of 13 residues. Here the CDR3 reads CACSRTDNYGYTF. The CDR3 bases are TGTGCCTGCAGTCGGACAGATAACTATGGCTACACCTTC.

The chain carries TRBV12-3 or TRBV12-4 and TRBJ2-1; the match to TRBD2 covers 7 bases. V lost 3 bases, J lost 9 bases, and 8 bases stayed unmatched. CDR3 size: 14 residues. DNA of the CDR3: TGTGCCAGCAGTTTTAGGACTAGTCGCGGTGAGCAGTTCTTC. Translated: CASSFRTSRGEQFF.

The J gene is TRBJ2-1, the V gene TRBV11-2; D may be TRBD1 (6 bases). Germline lookup yields CDR1 SGHAT and CDR2 FQNNGV. V was cut by 5 bases and J by 3 bases, with 11 bases left in between. The CDR3 consists of 14 residues. DNA for the CDR3: TGTGCCAGCAGCCCCAGGGGTTACTACAATGAGCAGTTCTTC. This encodes CASSPRGYYNEQFF.

The chain carries TRBV4-1 and TRBJ2-1, with D maybe TRBD2 (5 bases). The V gene lost 5 bases and the J gene lost 6 bases, with 14 bases spanning the gap. The germline V gene encodes CDR1 MGHRA and CDR2 YSYEKL. The CDR3 consists of 14 residues. CDR3 in DNA: TGCGCCAGCAGCTTAAAGACGAGGGCCAATGAGCAGTTCTTC. The encoded protein is CASSLKTRANEQFF.

The rearrangement uses TRBV4-2 and TRBJ2-7; the D gene is possibly TRBD1 (6 bases). Trimming cost V 0 bases and J 2 bases, with 14 bases left between them. Germline V gene data show CDR1 as LGHNA and CDR2 as YNFKEQ. There are 16 residues in the CDR3. CDR3 bases: TGTGCCAGCAGCCAAGAAACAGGGACAAGCCCCTACGAGCAGTACTTC. Encoded protein: CASSQETGTSPYEQYF.

V and J are TRBV10-3 and TRBJ2-5; D is possibly TRBD1 (7 bases). V was cut by 10 bases and J by 0 bases, with 18 bases left in between. This CDR3 has 15 amino acids. Germline V gene sequence: CDR1 ENHRY, CDR2 SYGVKD. The CDR3 is CATETGDLYQETQYF. The DNA of the CDR3 is TGTGCCACCGAAACAGGGGACTTGTACCAAGAGACCCAGTACTTC.

V is TRBV15 and J is TRBJ1-5, with D hard to call. CDR1 is LNHNV, CDR2 YYDKDF, per germline (reference sequence). V shed 1 base and J shed 1 base, with 11 bases lying between them. This CDR3 is built from 16 residues. CDR3 region: CATSRGVGGSNQPQHF. The DNA of the CDR3 is TGTGCCACCAGCAGAGGGGTGGGAGGGAGCAATCAGCCCCAGCATTTT.

The rearrangement links TRBV20-1 to TRBJ2-1, with D tentatively TRBD1 (5 bases). Germline CDR1 reads DFQATT; CDR2 reads SNEGSKA (reference sequence). V lost 1 base and J 4 bases, leaving 11 bases between the germline ends. This CDR3 is built from 14 residues. CDR3 in DNA: TGCAGTGCTAGAGTGGTGACAGTTTACAATGAGCAGTTCTTC. Translated, it gives CSARVVTVYNEQFF.

This clonotype was detected only once. V is TRBV6-2 or TRBV6-3 and J is TRBJ2-1; D is possibly TRBD2 (5 bases). Germline V gives CDR1 MNHEY, CDR2 SVGEGT. The CDR3 has 16 amino acids. Trimming pared 6 bases from V and 3 bases from J, leaving 18 bases between. This chain's CDR3 is CASSRPDRGSYNEQFF. The CDR3 DNA follows: TGTGCCAGCAGCCGCCCGGATAGAGGGAGCTACAATGAGCAGTTCTTC.

The chain combines TRBV7-2 with TRBJ2-3, with 11 bases matching TRBD2. V shed 5 bases, J shed 4 bases, and the junction held 8 bases outside the gene matches. Germline V lookup: CDR1 SGHTA, CDR2 FQGNSA. This CDR3 has 16 amino acids. CDR3: CASSLTSGTGADTQYF. The CDR3 DNA sequence: TGTGCCAGCAGCCTGACTAGCGGGACAGGAGCAGATACGCAGTATTTT. Based on the CDR3 plus reference TRBV7-2 and TRBJ2-3, the full variable domain is GAGVSQSPSNKVTEKGKDVELRCDPISGHTALYWYRQSLGQGLEFLIYFQGNSAPDKSGLPSDRFSAERTGGSVSTLTIQRTQQEDSAVYLCASSLTSGTGADTQYFGPGTRLTVL.

This chain links TRBV15 with TRBJ2-1; 11 bases agree with TRBD2. This CDR3 spans 15 amino acids. Germline CDR1 is LNHNV and CDR2 is YYDKDF (reference sequence). The junction had 2 bases not matched to a gene; V was cut back by 0 bases and J by 7 bases. The CDR3 DNA follows: TGTGCCACCAGCAGAGAACTAGCGGGAGATAATGAGCAGTTCTTC. Its translation is CATSRELAGDNEQFF.

The rearrangement uses TRBV6-6 and TRBJ2-7; 10 positions match TRBD1. With 5 bases clipped from V and 4 bases from J, the junction kept 11 bases outside the gene matches. The CDR3 loop spans 16 amino acids. Per the germline V gene, CDR1 is MNHNY and CDR2 is SVGAGI (reference sequence). CDR3 amino acids: CASSRKDRGLSYEQYF. CDR3 nucleotide sequence: TGTGCCAGCAGTAGGAAAGACAGGGGGCTTTCTTACGAGCAGTACTTC.

On this clonotype itself: A read error may produce the germline difference seen at one junction end. In DNA, the CDR3 is TGTGCCGGCAGTTTGGGAATGCTGGGTACGCAGTATTTT. The encoded protein is CAGSLGMLGTQYF. V usage is TRBV12-3 or TRBV12-4 and J usage is TRBJ2-3; unclear D gene. The CDR3 is made up of 13 amino acids.

This clonotype occurred many times. The chain is built from TRBV29-1 and TRBJ2-7; D is ambiguous. The CDR3 consists of 12 residues. Trimming removed 4 bases from V and 0 bases from J, with 7 bases in between. In germline, CDR1 is SQVTM, CDR2 ANQGSEA. CDR3 DNA: TGCAGCGTTGCCCTCAGCTCCTACGAGCAGTACTTC. It is translated as CSVALSSYEQYF.

The chain uses TRBV18 and TRBJ2-5, with TRBD2 as a possible D gene (6 bases). The CDR3 sequence is 16 residues long. Germline CDR1 and CDR2: KGHSH and LQKENI. Trimming pared 3 bases from V and 2 bases from J, leaving 16 bases between. In DNA form, the CDR3 reads TGTGCCAGCTCACCCTCCGGTAGCGGAGCACAAGAGACCCAGTACTTC. This sequence encodes CASSPSGSGAQETQYF.

V is TRBV12-3 or TRBV12-4 and J is TRBJ2-7, with TRBD2 as a possible D gene (6 bases). This CDR3 spans 15 amino acids. V lost 5 bases and J 7 bases, leaving 21 bases between the germline ends. Here the CDR3 reads CASSLLGGGPGEQYF. DNA of the CDR3: TGTGCCAGCAGTCTCCTCGGCGGAGGGCCGGGTGAGCAGTACTTC.

The CDR3 DNA follows: TGTGCCGCCGCCTCGACCTACTACAATGAGCAGTTCTTC. Translation gives CAAASTYYNEQFF. This chain links TRBV7-2 with TRBJ2-1, with D unresolved. V was pared by 11 bases and J by 3 bases, with 14 bases between. This CDR3 has 13 residues. Germline lookup yields CDR1 SGHTA and CDR2 FQGNSA.

This clonotype was counted between two and nine times. The rearrangement joins TRBV10-3 to TRBJ2-3; D not resolved. CDR3 size: 14 residues. V gave up 2 bases and J gave up 4 bases, with 10 bases separating them. The V gene's germline CDR1 is ENHRY and CDR2 SYGVKD. CDR3 bases: TGTGCCATCAGTGAGCCCGCGAACGCAGATACGCAGTATTTT. Residues: CAISEPANADTQYF.

This clonotype was observed a handful of times. The chain has TRBV10-3 and TRBJ2-3; no definite D call. CDR3 size: 11 residues. CDR1 is ENHRY, CDR2 SYGVKD, per germline. The ends were cut back, 2 bases at V and 11 bases at J, with 8 bases in the middle. The CDR3 DNA sequence: TGTGCCATCAGTGAGATACAGATGCAGTATTTT. Its protein is CAISEIQMQYF.